A selection of T cell receptor beta chains follows, all from one sample in a study of shared clonotypes between healthy human individuals. The table came from immunoSEQ multiplex PCR; TCRdb's copy has only in-frame clones and leaves some out. The sample holds about 580,000 clones, nearly 98% seen once. Material for sequencing was naive CD8+ T cells sorted from blood. The receptor set was obtained from a man aged 25 to 40 in good health. Both conserved end residues are part of each CDR3. Fields, in order: V gene, clone size, J gene, D gene, CDR3 DNA, CDR3 protein. D genes are given only for firm matches. Some rows mark clone size as missing; the rest say once, few, many or name a class of expanded clone.

TRBV14,.,TRBJ2-7,TRBD2,TGTGCCAGCAGCCTCACTAGCGGGAGGTTCGACGAGCAGTACTTC,CASSLTSGRFDEQYF
TRBV5-1,.,TRBJ2-7,.,TGCGCCAGCAGTTCCGCCCACGAGCAGTACTTC,CASSSAHEQYF
TRBV10-1,.,TRBJ2-7,.,TGCGCCAGCAGTGACGGGGGCTACGAGCAGTACTTC,CASSDGGYEQYF
TRBV27,.,TRBJ2-1,TRBD2,TGTGCCAGCAGTCTCATTAGCGGGAGGGCCTCGGCTGAGCAGTTCTTC,CASSLISGRASAEQFF
TRBV19,once,TRBJ2-3,.,TGTGCCAGTAGTCTGCTCCGAACTAGCACAGATACGCAGTATTTT,CASSLLRTSTDTQYF
TRBV27,.,TRBJ2-7,.,TGTGCCAGCAGTTTATCCGGGCATGCCGGATACGAGCAGTACTTC,CASSLSGHAGYEQYF
TRBV5-5,once,TRBJ2-3,.,TGTGCCAGCAGCTTGGAACTGCCAGATACGCAGTATTTT,CASSLELPDTQYF
TRBV19,.,TRBJ1-1,.,TGTGCCAGTAGTATAGCTGCAGGAGGGTTCACTGAAGCTTTCTTT,CASSIAAGGFTEAFF
TRBV25-1,.,TRBJ2-3,.,TGTGCCAGCAGTGAACGCACAGATACGCAGTATTTT,CASSERTDTQYF
TRBV7-9,.,TRBJ2-7,.,TGTGCCAGCAGCCAAAGGACGGGCAGGAAGATCGAGCAGTACTTC,CASSQRTGRKIEQYF
TRBV7-9,.,TRBJ1-4,TRBD1,TGTGCCAGCAGCTTAATTCCGGGACAGGGCTCAACTAATGAAAAACTGTTTTTT,CASSLIPGQGSTNEKLFF
TRBV19,.,TRBJ2-1,TRBD1,TGTGCCAGTAGCCAACACAGGGGGCAGGTCAATGAGCAGTTCTTC,CASSQHRGQVNEQFF
TRBV7-2,.,TRBJ2-3,.,TGTGCCAGCAGCTTAGGGACAGATACGCAGTATTTT,CASSLGTDTQYF
TRBV5-1,.,TRBJ2-7,.,TGCGCCAGCAGCTTGGGGCCAGGGGACGGCGAGCAGTACTTC,CASSLGPGDGEQYF
TRBV15,.,TRBJ1-1,.,TGTGCCACCAGCAGAACCAGGACGGGTGGGAACACTGAAGCTTTCTTT,CATSRTRTGGNTEAFF
TRBV14,.,TRBJ1-4,.,TGTGCCAGCAGCCAAGTAGGCTGGGTGGTTGAAAAACTGTTTTTT,CASSQVGWVVEKLFF
TRBV4-3,.,TRBJ2-2,TRBD1,TGCGCCAGCAGCCAAAGGGGGCTCGCCGGGGAGCTGTTTTTT,CASSQRGLAGELFF
TRBV27,.,TRBJ2-7,.,TGTGCCAGCAGTTATCTCGGACAGTCCTACGAGCAGTACTTC,CASSYLGQSYEQYF
TRBV27,.,TRBJ1-4,.,TGTGCCAGCAGTGTAGGGTTCACGAATGAAAAACTGTTTTTT,CASSVGFTNEKLFF
TRBV4-3,.,TRBJ1-2,.,TGCGCCAGCAGCCAAGATCCGGCACGATATGGCTACACCTTC,CASSQDPARYGYTF
TRBV7-9,.,TRBJ2-7,TRBD2,TGTGCCAGCAGCACGGGGACTAGCGGGAGGCCCTACGAGCAGTACTTC,CASSTGTSGRPYEQYF
TRBV9,.,TRBJ1-1,.,TGTGCCAGCGGTGCGCCTAACACTGAAGCTTTCTTT,CASGAPNTEAFF
TRBV9,.,TRBJ1-1,.,TGTGCCAGCAGCCCCGGCCTGAACACTGAAGCTTTCTTT,CASSPGLNTEAFF
TRBV11-2,once,TRBJ1-1,.,TGTGCCAGCAGCCCAGACGTATCCGCCACTGAAGCTTTCTTT,CASSPDVSATEAFF